The clone carrying this T cell receptor beta chain was observed at least ten times. Antigen: not known. Both TRBC1 and TRBC2 were covered by a beta constant-region primer of two equimolar oligonucleotides. TCRdb ran MiXCR on the UMI-ligation and nested PCR reads and lists one entry per CDR3 protein. In the table there are under 100,000 distinct CDR3 sequences, 7% to 8% of which are singletons. The data stem from a study of naive and memory T cell subsets. General study results and limits: Gini index rose across naive, CM, EM and EMRA in CD4 and CD8. RNA-based TCR counts may shift with T cell activation and differentiation.

CDR1 and CDR2 from the germline V gene are SEHNR and FQNEAQ (reference sequence). The J segment lost 0 bases and the V segment lost 5 bases, leaving 4 bases of the junction unmatched. The CDR3 spans 16 residues. The source material was central memory CD4+ T cells from blood. This TCR derives from a human donor in good health. The rearrangement links TRBV7-9 to TRBJ1-4; 9 bases are shared with TRBD1. CDR3 DNA sequence: TGTGCCAGCAGCCAGGGACAGGGAGCAACTAATGAAAAACTGTTTTTT. Encoded protein: CASSQGQGATNEKLFF.